This section outlines one T cell receptor beta chain sequence together with its context. This clone was counted a single time. What this receptor recognizes is not known. Nothing much larger sits one base from this clone, and base qualities are not available. A MiSeq instrument was used for deep resolution sequencing, which targeted depths ranging from 1 in 1 million up to 1 in 200,000 T cells, with coverage averaging 10x for each clonotype. The immunoSEQ hsTCRB Kit was used to generate the TCR beta libraries. Per the authors' processing: Data were analyzed with ImmunoSEQ Data Assistant and ImmunoSEQ Analyzer, with V, D and J genes assigned per IMGT definitions. Clonality was computed as one minus normalized Shannon entropy of productive rearrangement frequencies, ranging from 0 to 1. Public clonotype analysis was restricted to overrepresented clonotypes comprising at least 0.05% of each patient's repertoire. About a dozen age-matched healthy donor repertoires from immuneACCESS served as clonality controls. TCRdb limited this immuneACCESS table to in-frame rearrangements with V and J called. A share of clones is missing; checked studies link under half to unresolved V genes, and the rest is unexplained. V and J calls and clone size are as listed in that table; D and trimming were resolved from the DNA. The sample table holds approximately 320,000 clones, of which 67% were seen once. The ten top clones hold around 6.3% of the sample.

This specimen comes from a study of cytotoxic CD8 clonotypes in ibrutinib-treated CLL (dated by TCRdb to the early 2020s). A note on the overall study: The cohort had about a dozen relapsed/refractory and around 15 treatment-naive patients; 17 to 18 were IGHV unmutated. Responses were partial in roughly 25 patients and complete in 2; after median about 5.5 years follow-up, about 14 stayed in remission and roughly twelve progressed. All remission and progressive disease samples were collected while patients were still receiving ibrutinib. An average of 255,043 productive templates and roughly 94,000 productive rearrangements was obtained per sample. Cryopreserved peripheral blood mononuclear cells were collected before treatment, at response, and at either disease progression or sustained remission. Samples at response were collected after a median of about 12 months of treatment, with a range of about 6 to 36 months. Of the 90 or so participants in the trial, roughly 26 had longitudinal samples available.

Overall study results and their limits: Public clonotypes were rare and either contracted or stayed stable during treatment, and the rise in clonality at ibrutinib response reflected the expansion of private clonotypes. Sampling times were not matched between sustained-remission and progressing patients, and lymph node repertoires were not studied. At baseline, clonality was higher than in age-matched healthy donors and showed a strong correlation with circulating CD8+ T-cell counts. An increase in clonality was observed at ibrutinib response, with clonality remaining stable during sustained remission and falling back toward baseline at progression.

The junction shows trimming of 4 bases on V and 2 bases on J, plus 0 bases between the germline ends. The CDR3, cysteine through phenylalanine, is 11 amino acids long. Solely the CDR3 DNA is kept, with 33 bases framed from the first base. The germline V gene gives CDR1 as SGHRS and CDR2 as YFSETQ. About 2 micrograms of genomic DNA were extracted from cryopreserved PBMCs for TCR beta library preparation. Longitudinal blood samples from CLL patients on ibrutinib monotherapy underwent high-throughput TCR beta sequencing. Patients were enrolled in a phase 2 open-label single-center ibrutinib monotherapy trial.

The sequence came from a human donor with chronic lymphocytic leukemia. This chain joins TRBV5-1 to TRBJ2-2, with the D gene not confidently named. The source was PBMCs, collected after 36 months of ibrutinib treatment. The DNA sequence is given as TGCGCCAGCAGCAACACCGGGGAGCTGTTTTTT. It translates to CASSNTGELFF. Here the CDR3 is joined to the reference TRBV5-1 and TRBJ2-2 genes, and the full variable domain is: KAGVTQTPRYLIKTRGQQVTLSCSPISGHRSVSWYQQTPGQGLQFLFEYFSETQRNKGNFPGRFSGRQFSNSRSEMNVSTLELGDSALYLCASSNTGELFFGEGSRLTVL.